The clone carrying this T cell receptor beta chain was recorded at least ten times. The antigen remains unidentified. Trimming removed 3 bases at V and 9 bases at J, with 9 bases between. CDR1 is MNHNS, CDR2 SASEGT, per germline. The CDR3 contains 12 residues. The sample is drawn from a study of T cell repertoires in cytomegalovirus infection. At the level of the study: A matching HLA type, together with CMV infection, was signaled by public TCR beta signatures. Study-level results: CMV carriers having the relevant HLA were flagged by cumulative public TCR beta family frequency. It was HLA-C-restricted CMV-specific TCR beta clonotypes that dominated the response ex vivo.

TCRdb independently ran MiXCR on the reads; one entry per CDR3 protein. The sample includes 200,000 to 300,000 distinct CDR3 sequences, roughly 15% of them seen just once. Material: PBMCs. This chain connects TRBV6-1 to TRBJ2-1, with D perhaps given as TRBD1 or TRBD2 (6 bases each). The sequence derives from a human donor in good health (CMV status not recorded). Some clones in this sample may be carry-over from other donors' samples. Here the CDR3 reads CASSEGGTEQFF. CDR3 nucleotide sequence: TGTGCCAGCAGTGAGGGGGGCACTGAGCAGTTCTTC.